The present TCR beta chain was sequenced within a study of response to subunit inactivated influenza vaccine. General study results and limits: Seasonal influenza vaccination, on each occasion, was suggested by the authors to recruit few new T cells.

The sample holds a few counts of this clonotype. Its matching antigen is unknown. TCRdb ran MiXCR on the RT-PCR reads and lists one entry per CDR3 protein. The sample carries roughly 650,000 distinct CDR3 sequences, around 15% recorded once. CDR1 and CDR2 from the germline V gene are SGHRS and YFSETQ. V lost 4 bases and J lost 0, with 11 bases in between. There are 14 residues in the CDR3. This chain joins TRBV5-1 and TRBJ2-7, with D unclear. This clonotype was sampled from a man between 50 and 59 years old who received an inactivated influenza vaccine. This specimen consisted of PBMCs from blood, obtained roughly 15 days before vaccination. The DNA of the CDR3 is TGCGCCAGCAGCCCAAACCCGAGCTCCTACGAGCAGTACTTC. It codes for CASSPNPSSYEQYF.